Below are 26 T cell receptor beta chains sequenced from a single sample in a study of cytotoxic CD8 clonotypes in ibrutinib-treated CLL. Assay used: immunoSEQ multiplex PCR; TCRdb lists only in-frame clones, some missing. The data contain around 97,000 clones, almost 80% of them singletons. The sample in question was PBMCs, obtained after 12 months of ibrutinib treatment. The receptors here all came from a human donor with chronic lymphocytic leukemia.

The chain joins TRBV2 to TRBJ2-3, with TRBD2 matching over 9 bases. Germline CDR1 is SNHLY and CDR2 is FYNNEI. The J segment lost 2 bases and the V segment lost 5 bases, leaving 11 bases of the junction unmatched. The CDR3 is 17 residues long. The CDR3 bases are TGTGCCAGCAGTTTCCCTCTAGCGGGGATCTCCACAGATACGCAGTATTTT. Its protein is CASSFPLAGISTDTQYF.

The chain links TRBV30 to TRBJ1-6, with a tentative D call TRBD1 (5 bases). The germline gives CDR1 GTSNPN, CDR2 SVGIG (reference sequence). The CDR3 runs 16 residues. V gave up 1 base and J gave up 9 bases, with 19 bases separating them. The CDR3 reads CAWSAGRPGARSPLHF. The CDR3 nucleotides read TGTGCCTGGAGTGCGGGGCGACCGGGAGCGCGTTCACCCCTCCACTTT.

V and J are TRBV18 and TRBJ1-2, with D perhaps TRBD1 (5 bases). CDR1 and CDR2 (germline): KGHSH, LQKENI. V was clipped by 3 bases and J by 4 bases, with 18 bases between them. The CDR3 spans 16 residues. This CDR3 reads CASSPSHPTESYGYTF. CDR3 coding DNA: TGTGCCAGCTCACCTTCTCACCCGACAGAAAGCTATGGCTACACCTTC. The entire variable domain, with the rest obtained from reference TRBV18 and TRBJ1-2, is as follows: NAGVMQNPRHLVRRRGQEARLRCSPMKGHSHVYWYRQLPEEGLKFMVYLQKENIIDESGMPKERFSAEFPKEGPSILRIQQVVRGDSAAYFCASSPSHPTESYGYTFGSGTRLTVV.

The V gene is TRBV25-1, the J gene TRBJ1-1; 9 bases agree with TRBD1. Germline CDR1 reads MGHDK; CDR2 reads SYGVNS. V lost 5 bases to trimming and J lost 2 bases; unmatched junction nucleotides: 6. The CDR3 covers 15 residues. CDR3 sequence: CASSHRDRVNTEAFF. The CDR3 nucleotides read TGTGCCAGCAGTCACCGGGACAGGGTTAACACTGAAGCTTTCTTT.

This clone has a handful of counts. The rearrangement joins TRBV29-1 to TRBJ1-1; D gene ambiguous. CDR3 size: 11 residues. V was clipped by 7 bases and J by 5 bases, with 11 bases between them. The germline gives CDR1 SQVTM, CDR2 ANQGSEA. The CDR3 protein is CSGYTETEAFF. CDR3 in DNA: TGCAGCGGATACACAGAGACTGAAGCTTTCTTT. Full variable domain (outside the CDR3, taken from reference TRBV29-1 and TRBJ1-1): SAVISQKPSRDICQRGTSLTIQCQVDSQVTMMFWYRQQPGQSLTLIATANQGSEATYESGFVIDKFPISRPNLTFSTLTVSNMSPEDSSIYLCSGYTETEAFFGQGTRLTVV.

The V call is TRBV6-5, the J call TRBJ2-6, with a tentative D call TRBD1 (5 bases). The V end was cut by 2 bases, the J end by 1 base, with 6 bases between. Germline loops: CDR1 MNHEY, CDR2 SVGAGI. The CDR3 runs 15 residues. This CDR3 reads CASSYAGSGANVLTF. As DNA, the CDR3 is TGTGCCAGCAGTTACGCAGGGTCTGGGGCCAACGTCCTGACTTTC.

The J gene is TRBJ2-7, the V gene TRBV6-6; TRBD1 agrees at 9 bases. This CDR3 region has 16 residues. Germline values: CDR1 MNHNY, CDR2 SVGAGI (reference sequence). V shed 6 bases, J shed 1 base, and the junction held 10 bases outside the gene matches. The CDR3 region is CASRGTGSKNSYEQYF. In DNA form, the CDR3 reads TGTGCCAGCAGAGGGACAGGGTCAAAAAATTCCTACGAGCAGTACTTC.

CDR3 loop: CASSTTGYSEGYTF. The CDR3 region has the DNA TGCGCCAGCAGCACAACAGGGTACAGCGAGGGCTACACCTTC. V and J are TRBV5-1 and TRBJ1-2, with D perhaps matching TRBD1 (6 bases). Trimming pared 4 bases from V and 8 bases from J, leaving 18 bases between. Germline CDR1 reads SGHRS; CDR2 reads YFSETQ. This CDR3 is 14 amino acids long.

This chain links TRBV9 with TRBJ2-3; D is uncertain. Trimming took off 0 bases at V and 8 bases at J, with 4 bases between the two ends. The CDR3 has 11 residues. Germline V gives CDR1 SGDLS, CDR2 YYNGEE. The CDR3 region is CASSVEGTQYF. As DNA, the CDR3 is TGTGCCAGCAGCGTAGAGGGTACGCAGTATTTT. Full variable domain (missing parts from reference TRBV9 and TRBJ2-3): DSGVTQTPKHLITATGQRVTLRCSPRSGDLSVYWYQQSLDQGLQFLIQYYNGEERAKGNILERFSAQQFPDLHSELNLSSLELGDSALYFCASSVEGTQYFGPGTRLTVL.

This clone was observed a handful of times. CDR3 amino acids: CAWRGQISYEQYF. The CDR3 DNA sequence: TGTGCCTGGAGGGGACAGATCTCTTACGAGCAGTACTTC. The rearrangement uses TRBV30 and TRBJ2-7; 7 bases match TRBD1. Germline CDR1 is GTSNPN and CDR2 is SVGIG (reference sequence). V was pared by 3 bases and J by 4 bases, with 6 bases of the junction left unmatched. The CDR3 totals 13 residues.

The V call is TRBV7-2, the J call TRBJ1-1; D might be TRBD1 (5 bases). Trimming stripped 2 bases from V and 3 bases from J, with 7 bases between. This CDR3 has 13 residues. The germline gives CDR1 SGHTA, CDR2 FQGNSA. CDR3 DNA sequence: TGTGCCAGCAGCTTAATGGGGGACACTGAAGCTTTCTTT. Translated, it gives CASSLMGDTEAFF.

The J gene is TRBJ2-7, the V gene TRBV7-9, with D perhaps TRBD1 (6 bases). CDR3 length: 15 residues. The V gene lost 5 bases and the J gene lost 2 bases, with 16 bases spanning the gap. Germline V gene lookup returns CDR1 SEHNR and CDR2 FQNEAQ (reference sequence). CDR3 DNA sequence: TGTGCCAGCAGCCCGAGGTCAAACAGGGCCTACGAGCAGTACTTC. Its protein is CASSPRSNRAYEQYF. The full variable domain, in which reference TRBV7-9 and TRBJ2-7 provide the parts outside the CDR3, is DTGVSQNPRHKITKRGQNVTFRCDPISEHNRLYWYRQTLGQGPEFLTYFQNEAQLEKSRLLSDRFSAERPKGSFSTLEIQRTEQGDSAMYLCASSPRSNRAYEQYFGPGTRLTVT.

The V call is TRBV30, the J call TRBJ1-1, with D possibly TRBD1 on 6 matching bases. The CDR3 runs 13 residues. Trimming cost V 0 bases and J 3 bases, with 8 bases left between them. Germline loops: CDR1 GTSNPN, CDR2 SVGIG (reference sequence). The CDR3 nucleotides read TGTGCCTGGAGTGTAGGGGGGGACACTGAAGCTTTCTTT. It translates to CAWSVGGDTEAFF.

The chain is built from TRBV23-1 and TRBJ2-1; D is unclear. TRBV23-1 is labeled an ORF, and its function is uncertain. This CDR3 is 16 amino acids long. Trimming took 3 bases from V and 3 from J, leaving 15 bases between them. CDR3 sequence: CASSQPRPRIYNEQFF. Here the CDR3 DNA reads TGCGCCAGCAGTCAGCCTAGGCCCCGAATCTACAATGAGCAGTTCTTC.

The chain joins TRBV7-2 to TRBJ2-7; D is uncertain. CDR3 length: 13 residues. The V end lost 1 base, the J end lost 5 bases, and 9 bases lay between the germline ends. CDR1 and CDR2 (germline): SGHTA, FQGNSA. The CDR3 coding sequence is TGTGCCAGCAGCTTAGGGAGACTCGACGAGCAGTACTTC. It is translated as CASSLGRLDEQYF.

The chain employs TRBV28 and TRBJ2-2; TRBD2 aligns across 14 bases. From germline, CDR1 is MDHEN and CDR2 SYDVKM. The CDR3 is 19 amino acids. Unmatched junction bases numbered 14, after V lost 7 bases and J lost 4 bases. DNA of the CDR3: TGTGCCAGCACCCCAACGGGACTAGCGGGGGTCACAGGCACCGGGGAGCTGTTTTTT. This codes for CASTPTGLAGVTGTGELFF. The variable domain in full, with the rest retrieved from reference TRBV28 and TRBJ2-2, is DVKVTQSSRYLVKRTGEKVFLECVQDMDHENMFWYRQDPGLGLRLIYFSYDVKMKEKGDIPEGYSVSREKKERFSLILESASTNQTSMYLCASTPTGLAGVTGTGELFFGEGSRLTVL.

V is TRBV4-2 and J is TRBJ1-2; D might be TRBD1 (6 bases). Trimming shortened V by 0 bases and J by 7 bases, and 15 bases separated the two germline ends. The CDR3 runs 15 residues. Germline loops: CDR1 LGHNA, CDR2 YNFKEQ. The CDR3 DNA reads TGTGCCAGCAGCCAAGATCGACAGGCTCTCCTTGGCTACACCTTC. Amino acids: CASSQDRQALLGYTF.

The chain carries TRBV18 and TRBJ2-7, with D perhaps matching TRBD1 (5 bases). In germline, CDR1 is KGHSH, CDR2 LQKENI. Between the trimmed V and J ends, which lost 0 bases and 4 bases, there was a span of 10 bases. This CDR3 spans 14 amino acids. This CDR3 is CASSPPPAGYEQYF. In DNA, the CDR3 is TGTGCCAGCTCACCACCGCCAGCAGGGTACGAGCAGTACTTC.

The rearrangement uses TRBV6-1 and TRBJ2-4, with 12 bases that match TRBD2. This CDR3 is built from 14 residues. Germline-derived CDR1 and CDR2 are MNHNS and SASEGT. The trim removed 4 bases at V and 5 bases at J, leaving 0 bases unmatched. The CDR3 loop is CASSASGGENIQYF. For the CDR3, the DNA is TGTGCCAGCAGTGCTAGCGGGGGGGAAAACATTCAGTACTTC.

This clone was seen a handful of times. V is TRBV6-9 and J is TRBJ2-5; tentatively, D is TRBD1 or TRBD2 (5 bases each). Deletions cut 8 bases from V and 1 base from J, with 20 bases between. The V gene's germline CDR1 is MNHGY and CDR2 SVAAGI. This CDR3 has 16 residues. CDR3 sequence reads: CASGAGPGTAQETQYF. CDR3 sequence (DNA): TGTGCCAGCGGAGCCGGCCCCGGGACGGCCCAAGAGACCCAGTACTTC.

This rearrangement joins TRBV6-5 to TRBJ2-1, with 8 bases fitting TRBD2. The CDR3 totals 15 residues. Trimming cost V 6 bases and J 9 bases; bases outside gene matches: 13. Germline CDR1 reads MNHEY; CDR2 reads SVGAGI. The CDR3 bases are TGTGCCAGCAGCCCGACGCTCGGGACTAGTATTGAGCAGTTCTTC. Protein: CASSPTLGTSIEQFF.

V and J are TRBV4-2 and TRBJ2-1; 8 nucleotides line up with TRBD1. J was trimmed by 8 bases and V by 0 bases; bases with no gene match: 9. Germline V gene lookup returns CDR1 LGHNA and CDR2 YNFKEQ. The length of the CDR3 is 16 residues. The CDR3 is CASSQELDRAYDEQFF. CDR3 nucleotide sequence: TGTGCCAGCAGCCAAGAACTGGACAGGGCGTACGATGAGCAGTTCTTC.

The chain recombines TRBV7-9 with TRBJ1-1, with D uncertain. This CDR3 contains 14 residues. Trimming cost V 5 bases and J 1 base, with 11 bases left between them. The germline CDR1 and CDR2 sequences are SEHNR and FQNEAQ (reference sequence). The chain's CDR3 is CASSPPYRNTEAFF. Here the CDR3 DNA reads TGTGCCAGCAGCCCACCATACAGGAACACTGAAGCTTTCTTT. Full variable domain (remainder filled in from reference TRBV7-9 and TRBJ1-1): DTGVSQNPRHKITKRGQNVTFRCDPISEHNRLYWYRQTLGQGPEFLTYFQNEAQLEKSRLLSDRFSAERPKGSFSTLEIQRTEQGDSAMYLCASSPPYRNTEAFFGQGTRLTVV.

This chain's CDR3 is CSVDWTGGGEQYF. CDR3 sequence (DNA): TGCAGCGTCGACTGGACAGGGGGCGGCGAGCAGTACTTC. This chain joins TRBV29-1 and TRBJ2-7, with 11 nucleotides matching TRBD1. Germline-derived CDR1 and CDR2 are SQVTM and ANQGSEA. Trimming took 6 bases from V and 6 from J; bases not matched to a gene: 7. The CDR3 totals 13 residues.

The table lists this clone with a few counts. This chain joins TRBV6-1 and TRBJ2-7; D gene uncertain. CDR1 is MNHNS and CDR2 is SASEGT in the germline V gene. V lost 2 bases and J 0 bases, leaving 8 bases between the germline ends. The CDR3 is made up of 14 amino acids. The CDR3 DNA follows: TGTGCCAGCAGTGAACGTCCTAGCTCCTACGAGCAGTACTTC. This sequence encodes CASSERPSSYEQYF.

This clone showed up just a few times. The chain uses TRBV27 and TRBJ2-1; TRBD2 matches 7 bases. The CDR3 runs 16 residues. Germline assignment: CDR1 MNHEY and CDR2 SMNVEV (reference sequence). The junction had 12 bases not matched to a gene; V was cut back by 7 bases and J by 3 bases. The CDR3 bases are TGTGCCAGCAAAGGTTTGGGGCGGGAGCGCTACAATGAGCAGTTCTTC. The encoded protein is CASKGLGRERYNEQFF.